This T cell receptor beta chain was captured in a study of blood T cell repertoires in COVID-19. Study summary: Samples of COVID-19 (acute and convalescent) were obtained from the United States, Italy and Spain. PBMCs, B-cell-depleted T cells, or T cells provided the cDNA or gDNA that made up the material.

In the study's own analysis: How many nucleated cells were present was estimated from reference gene primer amplification. Profiling relied on immunoSEQ multiplex PCR, and the TCRdb table lists in-frame clones only, not all of them. From that table come the V and J calls and clone size; the DNA was used to work out D and trimming. Here the sample spans 210,000 or so clones, roughly 80% being singletons. The sequenced sample was peripheral blood. The clonotype originates from a woman older than 75 with acute or convalescent COVID-19.

CDR3 DNA: TGTGCCAGCAGCTCCCAAAGGACAGGGCTTGGCACTGAAGCTTTCTTT. Its translation is CASSSQRTGLGTEAFF. The genes are TRBV7-9 and TRBJ1-1; 8 nucleotides match TRBD1. V was clipped by 4 bases and J by 4 bases; unmatched bases: 11. The CDR3 contains 16 residues. Per germline, CDR1 SEHNR and CDR2 FQNEAQ (reference sequence).